This entry lists 8 T cell receptor beta chains sequenced from one sample in a study of T-cell reconstitution after alpha-beta-depleted transplantation in children. A library of TCRbeta sequences, prepared with unique molecular identifiers, was generated. TCRdb itself ran the PCR reads through MiXCR, one entry per CDR3 protein. The table has almost 400,000 distinct CDR3 sequences, around 21% seen once. Sequencing used PBMCs from the stem cell graft donor, obtained from the stem cell graft. The receptors were sampled from a human donor who donated a stem cell graft to a child with acute myeloid leukemia.

J is TRBJ2-7 and V is TRBV10-1; either TRBD1 or TRBD2 may fit D (5 bases each). The CDR3 is 14 amino acids. The V end was cut by 2 bases, the J end by 5 bases, with 13 bases between. Germline-derived CDR1 and CDR2 are WNHNN and SYGVQD (reference sequence). CDR3 region: CASSEPGLGDEQYF. The CDR3 region has the DNA TGCGCCAGCAGTGAGCCGGGCCTGGGGGACGAGCAGTACTTC.

V usage is TRBV20-1 and J usage is TRBJ1-2; D gene ambiguous. Looked up from germline, CDR1 is DFQATT and CDR2 is SNEGSKA (reference sequence). V was cut by 0 bases and J by 3 bases, with 20 bases left in between. The CDR3 spans 17 residues. CDR3 sequence: CSAREVVGPTTYYGYTF. The CDR3 bases are TGCAGTGCTAGAGAGGTTGTAGGGCCAACTACTTACTATGGCTACACCTTC.

This clonotype was seen only a few times. This chain links TRBV28 with TRBJ2-3; 9 nucleotides line up with TRBD2. Trimming removed 2 bases from V and 5 bases from J; junction bases left unmatched: 5. The CDR3 totals 15 residues. Germline loops: CDR1 MDHEN, CDR2 SYDVKM. In DNA form, the CDR3 reads TGTGCCAGCAGTTTAATGGGCGGGAGGGAAGATACGCAGTATTTT. It codes for CASSLMGGREDTQYF. The variable domain in full, with the rest retrieved from reference TRBV28 and TRBJ2-3, is DVKVTQSSRYLVKRTGEKVFLECVQDMDHENMFWYRQDPGLGLRLIYFSYDVKMKEKGDIPEGYSVSREKKERFSLILESASTNQTSMYLCASSLMGGREDTQYFGPGTRLTVL.

V and J are TRBV28 and TRBJ2-7, with TRBD1 as a possible D gene (6 bases). Trimming stripped 5 bases from V and 5 bases from J, with 7 bases between. The germline gives CDR1 MDHEN, CDR2 SYDVKM. The CDR3 runs to 11 residues. The CDR3 sequence: CASSGGNEQYF. The CDR3 nucleotides are TGTGCCAGCAGTGGGGGCAACGAGCAGTACTTC.

This clonotype was counted only a few times. The chain joins TRBV25-1 to TRBJ2-2; tentative D call: TRBD1 (6 bases). Germline CDR1 reads MGHDK; CDR2 reads SYGVNS. V lost 3 bases and J lost 5, with 16 bases in between. CDR3 length equals 16 residues. CDR3 nucleotides: TGTGCCAGCAGTGACAACAAGGCAGGGGTTACCGGGGAGCTGTTTTTT. Residues: CASSDNKAGVTGELFF. The full variable domain, rest sourced from reference TRBV25-1 and TRBJ2-2, is EADIYQTPRYLVIGTGKKITLECSQTMGHDKMYWYQQDPGMELHLIHYSYGVNSTEKGDLSSESTVSRIRTEHFPLTLESARPSHTSQYLCASSDNKAGVTGELFFGEGSRLTVL.

The chain uses TRBV5-1 and TRBJ2-7; 11 bases map to TRBD1. The CDR3 has 11 amino acids. From germline, CDR1 is SGHRS and CDR2 YFSETQ. The junction had 4 bases not matched to a gene; V was cut back by 4 bases and J by 13 bases. CDR3 region: CASSPGQGAYF. The CDR3 nucleotides are TGCGCCAGCAGCCCAGGACAGGGGGCATACTTC.

This clonotype was detected only a few times. V is TRBV12-3 or TRBV12-4 and J is TRBJ2-4, with 11 nucleotides matching TRBD1. The ends lost 5 bases at V and 6 bases at J; junction bases unmatched: 12. CDR3 length equals 17 residues. Written as DNA, the CDR3 is TGTGCCAGCAGTGCGGCCGGACAGGGGGCGCGGGCAAACATTCAGTACTTC. It yields the protein CASSAAGQGARANIQYF.

This clonotype occurred a few times. The rearrangement uses TRBV27 and TRBJ2-1; 12 bases line up with TRBD1. Germline CDR1 MNHEY, CDR2 SMNVEV (reference sequence). The length of the CDR3 is 18 residues. With V trimmed by 6 bases and J by 11 bases, 20 bases remained unmatched. The CDR3 DNA sequence: TGTGCCAGCAGCCTTCCGGGACAGGGGGCGAAAGCCCGGGACCAGCAGTTCTTC. Translation gives CASSLPGQGAKARDQQFF.